This T cell receptor (beta chain) was identified in a study of T cells in Graves' hyperthyroidism and ophthalmopathy. The length of the CDR3 is 16 residues. Trimming cost V 0 bases and J 3 bases, with 11 bases left between them. Germline lookup yields CDR1 LNHDA and CDR2 SQIVND (reference sequence). This clonotype was detected only once. TCR beta CDR3 regions were amplified from RNA transcripts. The study used the HTBI primer set for a first-round RT-PCR of the TCR CDR3. TCRdb itself ran the multiplex PCR reads through MiXCR, one entry per CDR3 protein. The sample has under 400,000 distinct CDR3 sequences; approximately 15% are singletons.

The receptor was derived from a man between 25 and 39 years old with Graves' hyperthyroidism. The V gene is TRBV19, the J gene TRBJ2-2; D remains ambiguous. Input material: blood. CDR3: CASSIDPRRDTGELFF. The CDR3 DNA is TGTGCCAGTAGTATAGATCCGCGGAGAGACACCGGGGAGCTGTTTTTT.